Listed below are T cell receptor beta chains from one sample, sequenced in a study of T cells after yellow fever vaccination. TCRdb reprocessed the 5' RACE reads via MiXCR and lists one record per CDR3 protein. The data contain just under 600,000 distinct CDR3 sequences, 13% of them singletons. Material: PBMCs, obtained on the day of the yellow fever booster vaccination. The receptors were sampled from a man younger than 45 who received the YFV17D yellow fever vaccine. The conserved cysteine and the conserved F or W are not part of the CDR3 here. Each record gives: V gene, J gene, clone size, D gene, CDR3 protein. The D gene is left open where the match is weak. Not every row has a clone size; where given, it reads once, few, many or a size class.

v_call: TRBV6-5
j_call: TRBJ2-7
clone_size: few
d_call: NA
cdr3_aa: ASSYVNRPYEQY

v_call: TRBV7-9
j_call: TRBJ1-2
clone_size: NA
d_call: NA
cdr3_aa: ASSPARNHGYT

v_call: TRBV19
j_call: TRBJ2-7
clone_size: few
d_call: NA
cdr3_aa: ASSTGQVPYEQY

v_call: TRBV28
j_call: TRBJ1-5
clone_size: NA
d_call: NA
cdr3_aa: ASSFEPYSNQPQH

v_call: TRBV5-1
j_call: TRBJ2-2
clone_size: few
d_call: NA
cdr3_aa: ASSPTRAGTGELF

v_call: TRBV29-1
j_call: TRBJ1-1
clone_size: few
d_call: NA
cdr3_aa: SVERQTFNTEAF

v_call: TRBV20-1
j_call: TRBJ1-1
clone_size: NA
d_call: NA
cdr3_aa: SAREATEAF

v_call: TRBV6-1
j_call: TRBJ1-2
clone_size: few
d_call: NA
cdr3_aa: ASGNVGSSGGYT

v_call: TRBV7-6
j_call: TRBJ2-1
clone_size: NA
d_call: NA
cdr3_aa: ASSLIGGSSYNDQF

v_call: TRBV30
j_call: TRBJ2-5
clone_size: few
d_call: TRBD1
cdr3_aa: AWSVIDRDQETQY

v_call: TRBV7-6
j_call: TRBJ2-7
clone_size: NA
d_call: TRBD1
cdr3_aa: ASSLTPGQTYEQY

v_call: TRBV20-1
j_call: TRBJ2-4
clone_size: few
d_call: NA
cdr3_aa: SASEGTALDIQY

v_call: TRBV7-9
j_call: TRBJ2-3
clone_size: NA
d_call: NA
cdr3_aa: ASSIVGYTDTQY

v_call: TRBV7-2
j_call: TRBJ2-5
clone_size: many
d_call: NA
cdr3_aa: ASSPDSSETQY

v_call: TRBV7-2
j_call: TRBJ2-5
clone_size: NA
d_call: NA
cdr3_aa: ASSSGVRTQY